This TCR beta chain was sequenced for a study of T cell changes during pregnancy in multiple sclerosis. Here immunoSEQ multiplex PCR was the method, and the copy in TCRdb shows in-frame clones only, minus some. The sample consists of roughly 120,000 clones, approximately 94% of them appearing once. The CDR3 consists of 15 residues. Germline CDR1 and CDR2: SGHRS and YFSETQ. The V and J ends lost 4 bases and 4 bases respectively, with 15 bases between them. The TCR originated in a female donor with multiple sclerosis, enrolled in a pregnancy study. The chain uses TRBV5-1 and TRBJ2-1; maybe TRBD1 (6 bases). Specimen: peripheral blood, collected before pregnancy. The chain's CDR3 is CASSVPGAEYNEQFF. As DNA, the CDR3 is TGCGCCAGCAGCGTACCAGGGGCGGAGTACAATGAGCAGTTCTTC. The full variable domain, completed using reference TRBV5-1 and TRBJ2-1, is KAGVTQTPRYLIKTRGQQVTLSCSPISGHRSVSWYQQTPGQGLQFLFEYFSETQRNKGNFPGRFSGRQFSNSRSEMNVSTLELGDSALYLCASSVPGAEYNEQFFGPGTRLTVL.